This is a list of T cell receptor beta chains from one sample in a study of shared clonotypes between healthy human individuals. Only in-frame clones appear in the TCRdb table, and some are missing; sequencing was by immunoSEQ multiplex PCR. The sample has roughly 2 million clones; about 94% are singletons. Sequenced material: naive CD4+ T cells sorted from blood. The receptor set was obtained from a man in his late teens or twenties in good health. The CDR3 runs from the conserved cysteine through the conserved F or W. The D gene is left open where the match is weak. Clone size appears in some rows only: once, few, many, or a class for an expanded clone.

TRBV9	.	TRBJ1-3	.	CASGEYGSSGNTIYF	TGTGCCAGCGGAGAGTACGGAAGCTCTGGAAACACCATATATTTT
TRBV6-5	.	TRBJ2-7	TRBD2	CASTRASGSYEQYF	TGTGCCAGCACCAGAGCTAGCGGGAGCTACGAGCAGTACTTC
TRBV28	once	TRBJ2-2	.	CASSLSAAPNTGELFF	TGTGCCAGCAGTTTATCGGCAGCTCCGAACACCGGGGAGCTGTTTTTT
TRBV11-3	.	TRBJ2-5	.	CASSLTSTETQYF	TGTGCCAGCAGCTTAACGTCGACTGAGACCCAGTACTTC
TRBV9	.	TRBJ2-1	.	CASSVDHYNEQFF	TGTGCCAGCAGCGTAGATCACTACAATGAGCAGTTCTTC
TRBV18	once	TRBJ2-2	.	CASSPGQTTGELFF	TGTGCCAGCTCACCCGGACAGACGACCGGGGAGCTGTTTTTT
TRBV5-1	.	TRBJ1-1	TRBD1	CASSLGQGGNTEAFF	TGCGCCAGCAGCTTGGGACAGGGAGGGAACACTGAAGCTTTCTTT
TRBV14	.	TRBJ2-7	TRBD1	CASSRARTGDRYEQYF	TGTGCCAGCAGCCGGGCCCGGACAGGGGACCGCTACGAGCAGTACTTC
TRBV14	.	TRBJ2-7	TRBD1	CASSQTGTGAYEQYF	TGTGCCAGCAGCCAGACCGGGACAGGGGCCTACGAGCAGTACTTC
TRBV25-1	once	TRBJ2-3	.	CASSETRGTDTQYF	TGTGCCAGCAGTGAAACGCGGGGCACAGATACGCAGTATTTT
TRBV28	.	TRBJ2-7	.	CASSPVGGYEQYF	TGTGCCAGTTCGCCGGTGGGGGGCTACGAGCAGTACTTC
TRBV15	.	TRBJ1-2	.	CATSRDTNYGYTF	TGTGCCACCAGCAGAGATACTAACTATGGCTACACCTTC
TRBV4-1	once	TRBJ2-5	TRBD2	CASSQELAGGKEETQYF	TGCGCCAGCAGCCAAGAACTAGCGGGGGGGAAGGAAGAGACCCAGTACTTC
TRBV6-5	.	TRBJ1-1	.	CASRRREDTEAFF	TGTGCCAGCAGACGCCGGGAGGACACTGAAGCTTTCTTT
TRBV9	.	TRBJ2-5	.	CASSPYYSGSGVETQYF	TGTGCCAGCAGCCCGTACTATAGCGGCTCGGGAGTGGAGACCCAGTACTTC
TRBV4-1	.	TRBJ2-1	.	CASSPETNSYNEQFF	TGCGCCAGCAGCCCCGAGACCAACTCCTACAATGAGCAGTTCTTC
TRBV23-1	.	TRBJ1-6	TRBD1	CASNWDRGRESPLHF	TGCGCCAGCAACTGGGACAGGGGGCGAGAATCACCCCTCCACTTT
TRBV7-7	.	TRBJ2-7	.	CASSLGGGWDEQYF	TGTGCTAGCAGCTTAGGAGGGGGTTGGGACGAGCAGTACTTC
TRBV7-6	.	TRBJ2-1	TRBD2	CASSPSGGSYNEQFF	TGTGCCAGCAGCCCCAGCGGGGGCTCCTACAATGAGCAGTTCTTC
TRBV7-9	.	TRBJ2-1	TRBD2	CASSLFRGRDYNEQFF	TGTGCCAGCAGCTTATTTCGTGGGAGGGACTACAATGAGCAGTTCTTC
TRBV7-2	few	TRBJ1-1	TRBD1	CASSWTGNTEAFF	TGTGCCAGCAGCTGGACAGGGAACACTGAAGCTTTCTTT
TRBV6-5	.	TRBJ1-2	TRBD1	CASSEDRGIGYTF	TGTGCCAGCAGCGAAGACAGGGGGATTGGCTACACCTTC
TRBV7-2	.	TRBJ2-7	TRBD2	CASSAGTSGTYEQYF	TGTGCCAGCAGCGCCGGCACTAGCGGTACCTACGAGCAGTACTTC
TRBV7-2	.	TRBJ2-1	TRBD2	CASRLAGGPNEQFF	TGTGCCAGCAGACTAGCGGGAGGGCCGAATGAGCAGTTCTTC
TRBV5-4	.	TRBJ2-7	.	CASSLWSSSYEQYF	TGTGCCAGCAGCTTATGGAGCAGCTCCTACGAGCAGTACTTC
TRBV7-2	once	TRBJ1-6	.	CASSLRMVSYNSPLHF	TGTGCCAGCAGCTTAAGGATGGTCTCCTATAATTCACCCCTCCACTTT
TRBV6-5	.	TRBJ1-1	.	CASSSSMNTEAFF	TGTGCCAGCAGTTCTTCAATGAACACTGAAGCTTTCTTT
TRBV10-3	.	TRBJ1-2	TRBD1	CAMSELGQGGYGYTF	TGTGCCATGTCAGAACTGGGACAGGGGGGATATGGCTACACCTTC
TRBV10-3	.	TRBJ2-2	.	CAISESRTGKGGELFF	TGTGCCATCAGTGAGTCGAGAACAGGGAAGGGCGGGGAGCTGTTTTTT
TRBV13	.	TRBJ2-1	.	CASSLLGYNEQFF	TGTGCCAGCTCCCTACTAGGTTACAATGAGCAGTTCTTC
TRBV5-1	.	TRBJ2-7	.	CASSFPNSYEQYF	TGCGCCAGCAGCTTCCCTAACTCCTACGAGCAGTACTTC
TRBV11-2	.	TRBJ1-2	TRBD1	CASSRTGGGYGYTF	TGTGCCAGCAGCCGGACAGGGGGAGGATATGGCTACACCTTC
TRBV28	.	TRBJ1-1	.	CASREAAYEAFF	TGTGCCAGCAGGGAGGCAGCCTATGAAGCTTTCTTT